This T cell receptor (beta chain) emerged from a study of identical twins (dated by TCRdb to 2015 to 2016). For context, the study as a whole: To test whether fetal clonotypes persist, this study deep-sequenced TCR alpha and beta repertoires from monozygotic twins, from unrelated adults of various ages, and from cord blood. To rule out contamination, the twin experiments were replicated at different times with different library preparation protocols.

Every donor was a healthy Caucasian. The twin cohort consisted of three pairs of female monozygotic twins, all aged roughly 18 to 30 years. CD4+ and CD8+ T cell populations were isolated with positive isolation kits from Invitrogen. This clonotype has ten or more counts. Its antigen target is currently unknown. It has no much larger one-base neighbor in the sample; base qualities were not kept. Counted from cysteine to phenylalanine, this CDR3 has 15 amino acids. The only DNA kept is the CDR3, 45 bases in frame from the first base. The germline ends are 17 bases apart after V is trimmed by 0 bases and J by 10 bases. The germline V gene (reference sequence) specifies LNHNV as CDR1 and YYDKDF as CDR2. Beyond this particular receptor, the publication reports: Conclusions relied on cross-sectional statistical analysis, since the same donors could not be followed over many years. In monozygotic twins, recombination models systematically underestimated out-of-frame TCR alpha sharing, but the models matched the sharing seen between unrelated individuals. Zero-insertion analyses could be partly confounded by invariant T cells such as MAIT and iNKT, although diverse VJ usage argued against such confounding for most clonotypes. Compared with coincidental sharing between unrelated individuals, out-of-frame TCR alpha sequences shared between twins had an excess of sequences with low generation probability. The excess sharing between twins in beta out-of-frame sequences was weaker because fewer shared sequences reduced the signal-to-noise ratio. Fewer insertions were carried by abundant cord blood beta clonotypes; a weaker similar trend was observed in young adult naive repertoires, while no such trend was observed in memory repertoires.

The library was generated by 5' RACE. For sequencing, an Illumina HiSeq 2000 was employed. A universal primer binding site was added through template switching, and the final cDNA carried a unique molecular identifier so that TCR cDNA molecules could be counted accurately. Specific primers in the conserved constant-segment region were used to synthesize first-strand cDNA for TCR alpha and beta chains. To control for contamination, every cDNA library carried two barcodes: a SMART-Mk sample barcode plus Illumina barcodes. TruSeq adapter sequences, together with Illumina sample barcodes, were added in two successive PCR steps. The TCR alpha and beta cDNA libraries were sequenced on the Illumina HiSeq platform using custom primers. On the authors' methods: Unique molecular identifiers were extracted from raw reads with MiGEC, and CDR3 positions were determined with MiXCR. Recombination models were inferred per individual with the repgenHMM and IGoR tools using an EM algorithm. Shared clonotype analysis was performed with the tcR package in R, normalizing sharing by the product of cloneset sizes. Out-of-frame nonproductive sequences were analyzed to study raw recombination free of thymic and clonal selection effects. Through fastp at Q25 and MiXCR, TCRdb rebuilt clones from the public reads, retaining in-frame beta chains. Rows with a matching CDR3 protein are joined into one entry that keeps the most common DNA and genes. What appears here as the V and J calls and clone size reflects TCRdb's work, not the paper's. The sample contains a few hundred thousand distinct CDR3 sequences, over 5% of them found a single time. The top ten constitute about 15% of the sample.

These data also featured in a second study, about T cells expressing NK-cell markers. The second study also describes: In sorted CD3+CD56+NKG2C+, CD3+CD56+NKG2C- and CD3+CD56-NKG2C+ T-cell subsets from several donors, TCR beta-chain repertoires were profiled. Seven of the eight sequenced donors were HCMV-seropositive and one was HCMV-seronegative. In several experiments an anti-gammadeltaTCR antibody was added to restrict sorting to alphabetaTCR-expressing T cells. In more than five donors, the dominant CD3+CD56+NKG2C+ clonotypes were found to rank among the top 10 CD8+ clonotypes and to make up 1.0-7.0% of CD8+ T cells. Those dominant clonotypes were again the most abundant among CD3+CD56-NKG2C+ cells in a few donors, at roughly 28.3-65%. It remained unclear whether the expanded NKG2C-expressing T cell clones were specific for HCMV antigens. The study sequenced eight donors, all healthy volunteers chosen at random: three men and five women. To determine HCMV serostatus, a commercial ELISA kit was used to detect HCMV-specific IgG in serum. MIGEC was used to demultiplex reads and group reads by UMI, and MiTCR was used to assemble and quantify clonotypes. To exclude erroneous sequences, only TCR cDNA sequences supported by at least two reads were retained. The tcR package was used for downstream repertoire analysis, and clonotypes were matched across fractions by CDR3 nucleotide sequence plus V segment. VDJmatch was used to annotate antigen specificity against VDJdb, with one amino acid substitution in CDR3 permitted.

The sequencing sample was made of CD8+ T cells sorted from blood. This TCR came from a woman aged 18-30 years in good health. The chain employs TRBV15 and TRBJ2-3; the D segment cannot be called with confidence. The DNA is TGTGCCACCAGCAGAGATCGTTTCCCTAATGACGCGCAGTATTTT. Translated, it reads CATSRDRFPNDAQYF.